These 30 T cell receptor beta chains were sequenced from one sample in a study of cytomegalovirus exposure and HLA in healthy donors. PCR was performed using 60 Vbeta and 13 Jbeta primers. Sequenced by immunoSEQ multiplex PCR; TCRdb stores in-frame clones only, minus some. The sample shows fewer than 150,000 clones, roughly 80% of them seen only once. The sample consisted of PBMCs. The source of these receptors is a woman in her 30s in good health and CMV-seropositive.

The chain employs TRBV18 and TRBJ2-3, with D tentatively TRBD2 (6 bases). Germline CDR1 reads KGHSH; CDR2 reads LQKENI. V was pared by 3 bases and J by 1 base, with 8 bases between. This CDR3 comprises 14 residues. CDR3 loop: CASSPTRGTDTQYF. The DNA of the CDR3 is TGTGCCAGCTCACCGACTAGGGGCACAGATACGCAGTATTTT.

The J gene is TRBJ1-1, the V gene TRBV29-1; 7 bases agree with TRBD1. The germline gives CDR1 SQVTM, CDR2 ANQGSEA. The trim removed 5 bases at V and 7 bases at J, leaving 13 bases unmatched. CDR3 size: 14 residues. The CDR3 region is CSVLGQRERIEAFF. The CDR3 DNA follows: TGCAGCGTTTTGGGACAGCGAGAGCGAATTGAAGCTTTCTTT.

This sequence joins TRBV15 and TRBJ2-7, with 9 bases fitting TRBD1. Germline lookup yields CDR1 LNHNV and CDR2 YYDKDF (reference sequence). This CDR3 has 17 amino acids. V was clipped by 0 bases and J by 3 bases; unmatched bases: 9. The CDR3 sequence is CATSRDPPSGQGYEQYF. CDR3 bases: TGTGCCACCAGCAGAGATCCCCCTTCGGGACAGGGCTACGAGCAGTACTTC. Filled out from reference TRBV15 and TRBJ2-7, the complete variable domain reads DAMVIQNPRYQVTQFGKPVTLSCSQTLNHNVMYWYQQKSSQAPKLLFHYYDKDFNNEADTPDNFQSRRPNTSFCFLDIRSPGLGDTAMYLCATSRDPPSGQGYEQYFGPGTRLTVT.

This sequence joins TRBV5-4 and TRBJ2-7; D is ambiguous. The better agreement between TRBJ2-1 and the DNA end casts doubt on the J call. The CDR3 sequence is 15 residues long. CDR1 is SGHNT, CDR2 YYREEE, per germline (reference sequence). Here the CDR3 reads CASSLQATPNNEQFF. CDR3 DNA: TGTGCCAGCAGCTTGCAAGCGACGCCCAACAATGAGCAGTTCTTC.

The chain uses TRBV30 and TRBJ1-5; maybe TRBD1 (5 bases). Germline V CDR1 and CDR2: GTSNPN, SVGIG (reference sequence). V dropped 2 bases and J dropped 3 bases, with 11 bases sitting between them. CDR3 length: 14 amino acids. The chain's CDR3 is CAWSPQVTNQPQHF. CDR3 bases: TGTGCCTGGAGTCCACAGGTAACCAATCAGCCCCAGCATTTT.

This rearrangement joins TRBV7-6 to TRBJ2-1, with a tentative D call TRBD1 (5 bases). V was pared by 4 bases and J by 0 bases, with 10 bases between. Germline lookup yields CDR1 SGHVS and CDR2 FNYEAQ. The CDR3 extends over 15 amino acids. CDR3 in DNA: TGTGCCAGCAGCTCGGACACGAGCTCCTACAATGAGCAGTTCTTC. Its translation: CASSSDTSSYNEQFF.

The chain joins TRBV5-1 to TRBJ1-4, with D uncertain. The CDR3 extends over 13 amino acids. Trimming took off 5 bases at V and 7 bases at J, with 12 bases between the two ends. Germline loops: CDR1 SGHRS, CDR2 YFSETQ. The CDR3 DNA reads as TGCGCCAGCAGTATGGGGAGCGGTGAAAAACTGTTTTTT. Residues: CASSMGSGEKLFF.

The rearrangement joins TRBV9 to TRBJ2-3, with TRBD2 matching over 7 bases. The germline CDR1 and CDR2 sequences are SGDLS and YYNGEE. There are 19 residues in the CDR3. After removal of 3 bases from V and 2 bases from J, the junction contained 18 bases not matched to a gene. CDR3 loop: CASSARSSGTTRNTDTQYF. CDR3 DNA sequence: TGTGCCAGCAGCGCTCGATCATCCGGGACTACAAGAAACACAGATACGCAGTATTTT. The full variable domain, its missing parts supplied by reference TRBV9 and TRBJ2-3, is DSGVTQTPKHLITATGQRVTLRCSPRSGDLSVYWYQQSLDQGLQFLIQYYNGEERAKGNILERFSAQQFPDLHSELNLSSLELGDSALYFCASSARSSGTTRNTDTQYFGPGTRLTVL.

This chain joins TRBV5-1 and TRBJ1-6, with 11 bases lining up with TRBD1. CDR3 length equals 15 residues. CDR1 and CDR2 from the germline V gene are SGHRS and YFSETQ. The junction had 6 bases not matched to a gene; V was cut back by 4 bases and J by 9 bases. DNA of the CDR3: TGCGCCAGCAGCGAGGGGGGACAGGGGGTTTCACCCCTCCACTTT. Translation gives CASSEGGQGVSPLHF.

The chain couples TRBV9 to TRBJ2-2, with unresolved D. Germline-derived CDR1 and CDR2 are SGDLS and YYNGEE. Trimming removed 4 bases from V and 4 bases from J, with 8 bases in between. CDR3 size: 13 residues. In nucleotides, the CDR3 is TGTGCCAGCAGCCCGGGTTTCACCGGGGAGCTGTTTTTT. It translates to CASSPGFTGELFF.

V usage is TRBV18 and J usage is TRBJ1-1; 8 bases are shared with TRBD1. The germline V gene encodes CDR1 KGHSH and CDR2 LQKENI. With V trimmed by 4 bases and J by 0 bases, 7 bases remained unmatched. The CDR3 has 16 amino acids. CDR3 in amino acids: CASSLGQDAMNTEAFF. DNA of the CDR3: TGTGCCAGCTCACTGGGACAGGACGCGATGAACACTGAAGCTTTCTTT.

The chain couples TRBV19 to TRBJ2-7, with TRBD1 matching 8 bases. Germline loops: CDR1 LNHDA, CDR2 SQIVND (reference sequence). The CDR3 covers 13 residues. Trimming took 7 bases from V and 6 from J; bases not matched to a gene: 8. The CDR3 reads CASTDRGLSEQYF. The CDR3 DNA reads as TGTGCCAGTACAGACAGGGGATTATCCGAGCAGTACTTC.

The rearrangement links TRBV12-5 to TRBJ2-5; TRBD1 agrees at 7 bases. The CDR3 extends over 16 amino acids. CDR1 is LGHNT, CDR2 FRNRAP, per germline. Germline trimming cut 1 base from V and 2 bases from J; bases unmatched to any gene: 7. The CDR3 protein is CASGLDRGLGQETQYF. The CDR3 DNA reads as TGTGCTAGTGGTTTGGACAGGGGTTTGGGGCAAGAGACCCAGTACTTC.

The chain recombines TRBV6-1 with TRBJ1-1; TRBD1 is a possible D gene (6 bases). The germline V gene encodes CDR1 MNHNS and CDR2 SASEGT. V lost 4 bases and J 3 bases, leaving 15 bases between the germline ends. There are 15 residues in the CDR3. CDR3 protein: CASSVFLQGDTEAFF. Here the CDR3 DNA reads TGTGCCAGCAGTGTATTCTTACAGGGTGACACTGAAGCTTTCTTT.

The chain has TRBV29-1 and TRBJ1-5; 12 positions agree with TRBD1. Germline V gene lookup returns CDR1 SQVTM and CDR2 ANQGSEA. The junction had 5 bases not matched to a gene; V was cut back by 4 bases and J by 7 bases. CDR3 length: 14 residues. The DNA for the CDR3 is TGCAGCGTTGGAGGGGGGACAGGGGGCCAGCCCCAGCATTTT. Residues: CSVGGGTGGQPQHF.

This rearrangement joins TRBV4-1 to TRBJ2-7; D is perhaps TRBD1 (6 bases). Trimming pared 0 bases from V and 1 base from J, leaving 10 bases between. From germline, CDR1 is MGHRA and CDR2 YSYEKL. The CDR3 spans 15 residues. Here the CDR3 reads CASSQEEDRSYEQYF. Written as DNA, the CDR3 is TGCGCCAGCAGCCAAGAAGAGGACAGATCCTACGAGCAGTACTTC.

The chain recombines TRBV6-5 with TRBJ2-7, with 9 bases that match TRBD1. The germline V gene has CDR1 MNHEY and CDR2 SVGAGI. This CDR3 region has 14 residues. The ends lost 4 bases at V and 2 bases at J; junction bases unmatched: 3. This CDR3 is CASSLGTGTYEQYF. For the CDR3, the DNA is TGTGCCAGCAGTTTAGGGACAGGGACCTACGAGCAGTACTTC.

V and J are TRBV6-1 and TRBJ2-7; 9 positions agree with TRBD1. This CDR3 is 14 amino acids long. Trimming took 10 bases from V and 3 from J; bases not matched to a gene: 10. Per germline, CDR1 MNHNS and CDR2 SASEGT. CDR3 region: CATGGDREIYEQYF. CDR3 DNA sequence: TGTGCCACCGGAGGGGACAGGGAGATCTACGAGCAGTACTTC.

This clone was recorded a few times. In DNA, the CDR3 is TGTGCCAGCAGCTTAACGGGACAGAACACTGAAGCTTTCTTT. This translates into CASSLTGQNTEAFF. V gene TRBV7-4 combines with J gene TRBJ1-1, with D perhaps TRBD1 (6 bases). Germline V lookup: CDR1 SGHVT, CDR2 SQSDAQ. The CDR3 extends over 14 amino acids. V lost 2 bases and J 1 base, leaving 8 bases between the germline ends.

The chain carries TRBV25-1 and TRBJ2-5; D is possibly TRBD1 (6 bases). Germline values: CDR1 MGHDK, CDR2 SYGVNS. Trimming cost V 3 bases and J 0 bases, with 17 bases left between them. CDR3 length equals 17 residues. CDR3 sequence: CASSDSPGTLYQETQYF. Here the CDR3 DNA reads TGTGCCAGCAGTGACTCCCCCGGGACATTGTACCAAGAGACCCAGTACTTC.

V gene TRBV5-1 combines with J gene TRBJ1-5, with a weak D call TRBD1 (5 bases). CDR3 length: 13 amino acids. The ends were cut back, 4 bases at V and 3 bases at J, with 8 bases in the middle. Germline CDR1 and CDR2: SGHRS and YFSETQ. The CDR3 reads CASSQGDNQPQHF. CDR3 sequence (DNA): TGCGCCAGCAGCCAGGGTGACAATCAGCCCCAGCATTTT.

This chain uses TRBV7-8 with TRBJ1-2; D possibly corresponds to TRBD1 (5 bases). V dropped 0 bases and J dropped 7 bases, with 15 bases sitting between them. The CDR3 runs 15 residues. Per germline, CDR1 SGHVS and CDR2 FQNEAQ. This CDR3 reads CASSLAVPRGGGYTF. The CDR3 DNA sequence: TGTGCCAGCAGCTTAGCTGTTCCAAGGGGCGGTGGCTACACCTTC.

The genes are TRBV10-3 and TRBJ2-3; 8 bases are shared with TRBD2. Germline CDR1 is ENHRY and CDR2 is SYGVKD. J lost 7 bases, V lost 9 bases, and 12 bases had no gene match. The CDR3 runs 14 residues. The chain's CDR3 is CAITGAGGANTQYF. In DNA, the CDR3 is TGTGCCATTACGGGGGCCGGGGGGGCAAATACGCAGTATTTT.

V gene TRBV27 combines with J gene TRBJ1-1; TRBD1 is a possible D gene (5 bases). CDR3 length equals 16 residues. Germline V gives CDR1 MNHEY, CDR2 SMNVEV (reference sequence). The V gene lost 5 bases and the J gene lost 0 bases, with 16 bases spanning the gap. For the CDR3, the DNA is TGTGCCAGCAGTCCGTCATCAGGGAACATGAACACTGAAGCTTTCTTT. This gives the protein CASSPSSGNMNTEAFF.

This chain connects TRBV2 to TRBJ2-2, with 7 bases matching TRBD2. There are 13 residues in the CDR3. The junction had 5 bases not matched to a gene; V was cut back by 8 bases and J by 5 bases. Germline assignment: CDR1 SNHLY and CDR2 FYNNEI. The CDR3 here is CASERGGTGELFF. In DNA form, the CDR3 reads TGTGCCAGCGAGCGCGGGGGTACCGGGGAGCTGTTTTTT.

The chain has TRBV5-1 and TRBJ2-7; perhaps TRBD1 as D (6 bases). CDR3 length equals 16 residues. CDR1 is SGHRS, CDR2 YFSETQ, per germline. Trimming removed 4 bases at V and 4 bases at J, with 21 bases between. The CDR3 sequence is CASSDQQGLRVYEQYF. In DNA form, the CDR3 reads TGCGCCAGCAGCGACCAACAGGGCTTGCGGGTTTACGAGCAGTACTTC.

This clone was detected only once. The chain is built from TRBV21-1 and TRBJ2-7; TRBD2, the table's D call, lacks a check against the DNA. TRBV21-1 is a recognized pseudogene. The CDR3 totals 15 residues. The CDR3: CASSKERAGAPEQYF. CDR3 bases: TGTGCCAGCAGCAAAGAGCGAGCGGGAGCACCCGAGCAGTACTTC.

The V and J genes are TRBV30 and TRBJ1-2, with a possible D match to TRBD1 (5 bases). The CDR3 contains 14 residues. V lost 6 bases to trimming and J lost 4 bases, with 18 bases between them. Germline CDR1 and CDR2: GTSNPN and SVGIG (reference sequence). In nucleotides, the CDR3 is TGTGCCTGCTCTCACCCCGGGGGGACCTATGGCTACACCTTC. This gives the protein CACSHPGGTYGYTF.

V gene TRBV5-1 combines with J gene TRBJ1-6; D not certain. Between the trimmed V and J ends, which lost 0 bases and 7 bases, there was a span of 11 bases. The CDR3 has 15 residues. Germline V lookup: CDR1 SGHRS, CDR2 YFSETQ. The CDR3 DNA reads TGCGCCAGCAGCTTGGTTTTTGACGGGAATTCACCCCTCCACTTT. It is translated as CASSLVFDGNSPLHF. The entire variable domain, with the rest obtained from reference TRBV5-1 and TRBJ1-6, is as follows: KAGVTQTPRYLIKTRGQQVTLSCSPISGHRSVSWYQQTPGQGLQFLFEYFSETQRNKGNFPGRFSGRQFSNSRSEMNVSTLELGDSALYLCASSLVFDGNSPLHFGNGTRLTVT.

Here the CDR3 DNA reads TGTGCCAGTAGTATTGAGGGACAGGGGGCGTCCAAAAACATTCAGTACTTC. Translation: CASSIEGQGASKNIQYF. The chain is built from TRBV19 and TRBJ2-4, with 12 bases matching TRBD1. The CDR3 runs to 17 residues. Trimming cost V 3 bases and J 2 bases; bases outside gene matches: 5. Germline V CDR1 and CDR2: LNHDA, SQIVND (reference sequence).